Following are 7 T cell receptor beta chains from one sample sequenced in a study of graft-versus-host responses after intestinal transplantation. Repertoires were generated with immunoSEQ multiplex PCR, while TCRdb's copy carries only in-frame clones and drops some. The repertoire has 5,000 to 6,000 clones, 69% of them found once; the top ten carry roughly 33%. The starting material, graft tissue, was processed to release intraepithelial and lamina propria lymphocytes. Sequenced here: ileum tissue, sampled roughly 310 days after intestinal transplant. These receptors were collected from a human patient who received an intestinal transplant, so some T cells may come from the graft donor.

In its sample, this clone was seen a few times. This sequence joins TRBV2 and TRBJ2-1; 15 nucleotides align to TRBD2. Germline assignment: CDR1 SNHLY and CDR2 FYNNEI. V lost 7 bases to trimming and J lost 7 bases; unmatched junction nucleotides: 11. This CDR3 has 17 residues. The CDR3 here is CASTGTSGRLVRNEQFF. DNA of the CDR3: TGTGCCAGCACTGGGACTAGCGGGAGGCTGGTTAGGAATGAGCAGTTCTTC. Full variable domain (rest looked up from reference TRBV2 and TRBJ2-1): EPEVTQTPSHQVTQMGQEVILRCVPISNHLYFYWYRQILGQKVEFLVSFYNNEISEKSEIFDDQFSVERPDGSNFTLKIRSTKLEDSAMYFCASTGTSGRLVRNEQFFGPGTRLTVL.

The chain uses TRBV5-1 and TRBJ2-1, with 7 bases fitting TRBD1. CDR1 is SGHRS and CDR2 is YFSETQ in the germline V gene. The CDR3 has 13 residues. V lost 2 bases, J lost 4 bases, and 0 bases stayed unmatched. DNA of the CDR3: TGCGCCAGCAGCTTACAGGGGTACAATGAGCAGTTCTTC. Amino acids: CASSLQGYNEQFF.

The chain uses TRBV4-1 and TRBJ2-7; unclear D gene. The CDR3 spans 14 residues. Germline CDR1 is MGHRA and CDR2 is YSYEKL. V shed 2 bases and J shed 2 bases, with 10 bases lying between them. The CDR3 loop reads CASSQRRIPYEQYF. CDR3 coding DNA: TGCGCCAGCAGCCAACGACGGATTCCCTACGAGCAGTACTTC.

This rearrangement joins TRBV19 to TRBJ1-2; D possibly corresponds to TRBD1 (6 bases). Germline CDR1 and CDR2: LNHDA and SQIVND (reference sequence). Deletions cut 5 bases from V and 4 bases from J, with 17 bases between. This CDR3 contains 15 residues. CDR3 in DNA: TGTGCCAGTAGTCCCGATGGGGGGCGCCCCTATGGCTACACCTTC. Translating gives CASSPDGGRPYGYTF.

The V and J genes are TRBV7-9 and TRBJ2-5; no reliable D call. CDR1 and CDR2 from the germline V gene are SEHNR and FQNEAQ (reference sequence). The length of the CDR3 is 11 residues. The V end was cut by 7 bases, the J end by 5 bases, with 8 bases between. The DNA for the CDR3 is TGTGCCAGCATGAAAGGGGAGACCCAGTACTTC. Protein product: CASMKGETQYF.

This chain joins TRBV29-1 and TRBJ2-7; the match to TRBD1 covers 10 bases. J was trimmed by 1 base and V by 6 bases; bases with no gene match: 6. This CDR3 is built from 14 residues. Germline-derived CDR1 and CDR2 are SQVTM and ANQGSEA. In DNA form, the CDR3 reads TGCAGCGTCACCGGGACAGGGGCGTCCTACGAGCAGTACTTC. Amino acid sequence: CSVTGTGASYEQYF.

The rearrangement links TRBV5-1 to TRBJ1-3; 7 bases are shared with TRBD1. V gave up 0 bases and J gave up 2 bases; unmatched junction bases: 8. CDR1 and CDR2 from the germline V gene are SGHRS and YFSETQ. The CDR3 sequence is 17 residues long. The CDR3 sequence is CASSLDQYRGTGNTIYF. The CDR3 nucleotides are TGCGCCAGCAGCTTGGATCAATACAGGGGAACTGGAAACACCATATATTTT. Based on the CDR3 plus reference TRBV5-1 and TRBJ1-3, the full variable domain is KAGVTQTPRYLIKTRGQQVTLSCSPISGHRSVSWYQQTPGQGLQFLFEYFSETQRNKGNFPGRFSGRQFSNSRSEMNVSTLELGDSALYLCASSLDQYRGTGNTIYFGEGSWLTVV.